This T cell receptor (beta chain) was obtained from a study of T cells in localized non-small cell lung cancer. Findings and caveats of the study: Among the tissues sampled, uninvolved adjacent lung had the highest T cell clonality, above tumor. Those with higher blood T cell density had longer overall survival. Heterogeneity is still possible, as just one tumor region was sequenced.

The assay was immunoSEQ multiplex PCR, and TCRdb's table has in-frame clones only and misses some. The data contain more than 1,000 clones, about 28% of them singletons. The adjacent lung that was sampled lay at least 2 cm from the tumor margin and showed no atypia. For this clone: Its cognate antigen is unknown.

The receptor was derived from a male donor aged 60 or older with stage II lung adenocarcinoma. This specimen consisted of normal lung tissue next to the tumor, obtained before any cancer treatment.

CDR3 loop: CASSDLGTGGSYTQYF. Here the CDR3 DNA reads TGCGCCAGCAGTGACCTCGGGACAGGGGGTTCCTATACGCAGTATTTT. This rearrangement joins TRBV10-2 to TRBJ2-3; 11 bases fit TRBD1. Germline values: CDR1 WSHSY, CDR2 SAAADI. V was clipped by 3 bases and J by 7 bases; unmatched bases: 9. The CDR3 runs to 16 residues.